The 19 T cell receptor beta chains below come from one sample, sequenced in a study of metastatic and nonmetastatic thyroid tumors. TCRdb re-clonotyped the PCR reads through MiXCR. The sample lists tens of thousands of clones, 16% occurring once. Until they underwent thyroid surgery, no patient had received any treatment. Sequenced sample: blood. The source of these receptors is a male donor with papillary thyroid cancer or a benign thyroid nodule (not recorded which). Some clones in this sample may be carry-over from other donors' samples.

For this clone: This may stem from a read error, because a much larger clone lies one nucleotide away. CDR3 nucleotides: TGTGCCAGCAGCGTCACCGGGACTGGCGCCTACGAGCACTACTTC. Translated, it gives CASSVTGTGAYEHYF. This sequence joins TRBV9 and TRBJ2-7, with D possibly being TRBD2 (6 bases). Germline assignment: CDR1 SGDLS and CDR2 YYNGEE. This CDR3 contains 15 residues.

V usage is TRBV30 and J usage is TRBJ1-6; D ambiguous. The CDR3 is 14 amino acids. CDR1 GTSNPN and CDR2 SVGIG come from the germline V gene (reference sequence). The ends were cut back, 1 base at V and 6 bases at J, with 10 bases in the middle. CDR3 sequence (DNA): TGTGCCTGGAGTGGAGGCAGACGTAATTCACCCCTCCACTTT. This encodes CAWSGGRRNSPLHF.

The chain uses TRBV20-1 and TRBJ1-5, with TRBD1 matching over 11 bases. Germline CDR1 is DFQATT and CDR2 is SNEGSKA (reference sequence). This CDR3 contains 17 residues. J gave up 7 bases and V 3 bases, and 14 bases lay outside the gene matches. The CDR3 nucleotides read TGCAGTGCTAGCCTTGGACAGGGGGCTGTTTTCAGCCAGCCCCAGCATTTT. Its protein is CSASLGQGAVFSQPQHF.

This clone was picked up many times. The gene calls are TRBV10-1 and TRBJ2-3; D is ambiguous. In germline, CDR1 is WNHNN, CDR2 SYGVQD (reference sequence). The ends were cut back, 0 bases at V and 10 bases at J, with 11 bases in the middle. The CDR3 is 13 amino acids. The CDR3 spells CASSESTLSAQYF. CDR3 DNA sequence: TGCGCCAGCAGTGAGTCGACACTATCCGCGCAGTATTTT.

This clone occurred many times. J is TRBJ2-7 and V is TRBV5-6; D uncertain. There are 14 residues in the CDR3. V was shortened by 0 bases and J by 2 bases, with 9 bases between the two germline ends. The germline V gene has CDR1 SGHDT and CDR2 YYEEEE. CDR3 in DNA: TGTGCCAGCAGCTTGGAAATGGACCCCTACGAGCAGTACGTC. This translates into CASSLEMDPYEQYV.

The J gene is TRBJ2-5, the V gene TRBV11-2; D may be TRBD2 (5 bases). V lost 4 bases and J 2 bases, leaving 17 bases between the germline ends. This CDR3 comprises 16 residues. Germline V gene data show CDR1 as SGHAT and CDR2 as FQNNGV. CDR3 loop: CASSSTRTSGQETQYF. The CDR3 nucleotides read TGTGCCAGCAGCTCCACCCGTACTAGTGGGCAAGAGACCCAGTACTTC.

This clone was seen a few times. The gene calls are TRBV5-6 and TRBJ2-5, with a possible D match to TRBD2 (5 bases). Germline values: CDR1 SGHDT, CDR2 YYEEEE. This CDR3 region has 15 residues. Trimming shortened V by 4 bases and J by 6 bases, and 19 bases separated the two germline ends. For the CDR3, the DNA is TGTGCCAGCAGCCCGGGGTTAGGCACCACCCAGACCCAGTACTTC. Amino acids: CASSPGLGTTQTQYF.

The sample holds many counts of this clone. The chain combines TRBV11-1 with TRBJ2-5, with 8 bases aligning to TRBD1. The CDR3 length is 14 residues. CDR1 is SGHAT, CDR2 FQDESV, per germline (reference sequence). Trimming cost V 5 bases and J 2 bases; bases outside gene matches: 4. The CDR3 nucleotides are TGTGCCAGCAGCAAAGGACAGGGACAAGAGACCCAGTACTTC. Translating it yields CASSKGQGQETQYF.

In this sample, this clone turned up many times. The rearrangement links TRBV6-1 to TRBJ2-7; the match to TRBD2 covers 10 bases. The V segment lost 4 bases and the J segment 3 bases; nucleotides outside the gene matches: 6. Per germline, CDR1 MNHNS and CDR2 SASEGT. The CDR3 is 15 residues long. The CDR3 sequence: CASSVLAGDYYEQYF. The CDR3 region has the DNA TGTGCCAGCAGTGTCCTAGCGGGGGACTACTACGAGCAGTACTTC.

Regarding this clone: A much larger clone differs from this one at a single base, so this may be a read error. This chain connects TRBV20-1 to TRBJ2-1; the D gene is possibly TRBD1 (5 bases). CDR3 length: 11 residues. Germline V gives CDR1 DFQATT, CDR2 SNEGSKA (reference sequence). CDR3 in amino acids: CNPGHGNEQFF. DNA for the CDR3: TGCAACCCTGGACATGGTAATGAGCAGTTCTTC.

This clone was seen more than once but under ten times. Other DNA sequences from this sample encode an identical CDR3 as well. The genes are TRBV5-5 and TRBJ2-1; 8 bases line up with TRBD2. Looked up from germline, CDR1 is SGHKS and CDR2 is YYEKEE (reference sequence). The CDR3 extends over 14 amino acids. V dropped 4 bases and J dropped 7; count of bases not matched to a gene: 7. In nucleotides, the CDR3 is TGTGCCAGCAGCCCGGGGGGGGGGCTTAATGAGCAGTTCTTC. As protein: CASSPGGGLNEQFF.

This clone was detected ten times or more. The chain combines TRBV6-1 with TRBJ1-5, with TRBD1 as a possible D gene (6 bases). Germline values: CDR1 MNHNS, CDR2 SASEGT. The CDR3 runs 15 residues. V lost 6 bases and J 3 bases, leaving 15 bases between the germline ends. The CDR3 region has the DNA TGTGCCAGCAGGCTAGGGCAGGGGAACAATCAGCCCCAGCATTTT. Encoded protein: CASRLGQGNNQPQHF.

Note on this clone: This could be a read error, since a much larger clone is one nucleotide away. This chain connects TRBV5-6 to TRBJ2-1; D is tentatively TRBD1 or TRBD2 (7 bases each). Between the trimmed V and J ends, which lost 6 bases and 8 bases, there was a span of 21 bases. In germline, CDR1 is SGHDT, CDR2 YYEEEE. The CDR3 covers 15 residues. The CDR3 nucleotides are TGTGCCAGCATCTCAACCGGGACTACAGGGGATGAGCAGTTCTTC. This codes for CASISTGTTGDEQFF.

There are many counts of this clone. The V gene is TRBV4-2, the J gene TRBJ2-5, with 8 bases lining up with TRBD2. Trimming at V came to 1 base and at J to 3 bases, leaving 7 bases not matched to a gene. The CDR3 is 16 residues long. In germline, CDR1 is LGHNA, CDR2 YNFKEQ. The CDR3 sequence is CASSQGFTSGKETQYF. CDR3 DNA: TGTGCCAGCAGCCAAGGATTCACTAGCGGTAAAGAGACCCAGTACTTC.

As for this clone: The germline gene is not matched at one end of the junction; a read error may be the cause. CDR3 in amino acids: CSSIGDINPNEQFF. For the CDR3, the DNA is TGTTCCAGCATCGGAGACATCAATCCGAATGAGCAGTTCTTC. The chain recombines TRBV25-1 with TRBJ2-1; D is uncertain. The CDR3 covers 14 residues. CDR1 MGHDK and CDR2 SYGVNS come from the germline V gene.

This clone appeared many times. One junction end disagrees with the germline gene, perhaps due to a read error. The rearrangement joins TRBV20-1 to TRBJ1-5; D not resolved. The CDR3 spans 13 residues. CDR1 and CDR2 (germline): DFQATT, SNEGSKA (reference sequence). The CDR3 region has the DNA TGCAGCGCTAAAGAAGGGTCCAATCAGCCCCAGCATTTT. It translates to CSAKEGSNQPQHF.

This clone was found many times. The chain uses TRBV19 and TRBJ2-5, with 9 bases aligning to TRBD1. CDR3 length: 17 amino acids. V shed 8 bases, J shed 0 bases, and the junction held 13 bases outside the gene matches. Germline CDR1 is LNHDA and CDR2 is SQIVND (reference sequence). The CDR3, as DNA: TGTGCCAGTGATACCGGGACAGGGAGACCGTACCAAGAGACCCAGTACTTC. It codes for CASDTGTGRPYQETQYF.

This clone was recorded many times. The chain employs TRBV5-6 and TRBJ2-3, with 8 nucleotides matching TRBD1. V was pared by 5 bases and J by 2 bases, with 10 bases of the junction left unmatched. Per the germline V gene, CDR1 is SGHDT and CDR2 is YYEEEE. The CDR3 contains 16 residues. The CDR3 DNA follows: TGTGCCAGCAGGGACAGGGCCCTATCCCTCACAGATACGCAGTATTTT. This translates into CASRDRALSLTDTQYF. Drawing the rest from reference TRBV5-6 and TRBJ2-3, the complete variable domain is DAGVTQSPTHLIKTRGQQVTLRCSPKSGHDTVSWYQQALGQGPQFIFQYYEEEERQRGNFPDRFSGHQFPNYSSELNVNALLLGDSALYLCASRDRALSLTDTQYFGPGTRLTVL.

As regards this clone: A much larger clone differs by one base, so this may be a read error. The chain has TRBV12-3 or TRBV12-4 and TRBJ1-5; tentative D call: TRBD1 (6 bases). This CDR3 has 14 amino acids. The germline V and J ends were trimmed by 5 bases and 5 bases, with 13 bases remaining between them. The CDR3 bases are TGTGCCAGCAGTGAAGACAGGCGAGATCAGCCCCAGCATTTT. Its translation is CASSEDRRDQPQHF.